The clone carrying this T cell receptor (beta chain) has ten or more counts. As yet, its antigen is unknown. This specimen belongs to a study of CD8 T cells in ankylosing spondylitis. The study, taken as a whole, reports: Past research had described some motif variants in reactive arthritis synovial fluid and blood. In ankylosing spondylitis blood, a motif of roughly eight highly homologous TCR beta variants appeared characteristic.

MiXCR, applied by TCRdb to the 5' RACE reads, yields one record per CDR3 protein. The repertoire holds 400,000 to 450,000 distinct CDR3 sequences, over 15% seen once, with approximately 1% in the top ten. This CDR3 has 16 residues. V gave up 4 bases and J gave up 0 bases, with 10 bases separating them. The clonotype comes from a male donor with ankylosing spondylitis. Specimen: blood, either unsorted or a sorted T cell fraction (not recorded which). J is TRBJ2-6 and V is TRBV12-3 or TRBV12-4; D remains ambiguous. The chain's CDR3 is CASSSIQRSGANVLTF. CDR3 bases: TGTGCCAGCAGTTCGATACAGCGCTCTGGGGCCAACGTCCTGACTTTC.